The rows below give T cell receptor beta chains drawn from one sample of a study of blood T cell repertoires in COVID-19. Generated by immunoSEQ multiplex PCR, the TCRdb table keeps only in-frame clones and is missing some. The table records roughly 240,000 clones, approximately 86% of them present only once. The sequenced sample was peripheral blood. The receptors stem from a woman aged 60 to 75 who had recovered from COVID-19. The CDR3 runs from the conserved cysteine through the conserved F or W. Fields, in order: J gene, V gene, D gene, clone size, CDR3 DNA, CDR3 protein. The D gene is left open where the match is weak. Not all rows give a size; the values are once, few, many and, for expanded clones, a class.

j_gene: TRBJ2-3
v_gene: TRBV28
d_gene: NA
abundance: once
CDR3nt: TGTGCCAACCCTCGAGAGCAGGGGACAGATACGCAGTATTTT
CDR3aa: CANPREQGTDTQYF

j_gene: TRBJ1-1
v_gene: TRBV28
d_gene: TRBD1
abundance: NA
CDR3nt: TGTGCCAGCAGAGATGGACAGGGGGTTGAAGCTTTCTTT
CDR3aa: CASRDGQGVEAFF

j_gene: TRBJ1-6
v_gene: TRBV11-2
d_gene: NA
abundance: NA
CDR3nt: TGTGCCAGCAGCCCGATCCCGGGGAATTCACCCCTCCACTTT
CDR3aa: CASSPIPGNSPLHF

j_gene: TRBJ1-5
v_gene: TRBV19
d_gene: NA
abundance: once
CDR3nt: TGTGCCAGTAGTGGGAGGCGAAGCAATCAGCCCCAGCATTTT
CDR3aa: CASSGRRSNQPQHF

j_gene: TRBJ1-2
v_gene: TRBV7-2
d_gene: TRBD1
abundance: NA
CDR3nt: TGTGCCAGCAGCTTGGACAGGAGCTACACCTTC
CDR3aa: CASSLDRSYTF

j_gene: TRBJ2-2
v_gene: TRBV6-5
d_gene: NA
abundance: NA
CDR3nt: TGTGCCAGCAAACGGACTTTTGATACCGGGGAGCTGTTTTTT
CDR3aa: CASKRTFDTGELFF

j_gene: TRBJ1-6
v_gene: TRBV5-5
d_gene: NA
abundance: NA
CDR3nt: TGTGCCAGCAGCTGGGGGGGGCAAGGGTCACCCCTCCACTTT
CDR3aa: CASSWGGQGSPLHF

j_gene: TRBJ2-5
v_gene: TRBV15
d_gene: TRBD1
abundance: NA
CDR3nt: TGTGCCACCAGCAGAGGTTTATCGACAGGGGAAGAGACCCAGTACTTC
CDR3aa: CATSRGLSTGEETQYF

j_gene: TRBJ1-2
v_gene: TRBV6-5
d_gene: NA
abundance: NA
CDR3nt: TGTGCCAGCCAGCCCTCCAGGGGCCTCATCTATGGCTACACCTTC
CDR3aa: CASQPSRGLIYGYTF

j_gene: TRBJ2-7
v_gene: TRBV13
d_gene: NA
abundance: NA
CDR3nt: TGTGCCAGCAGCTTAGGGGCAGGGGCCCACGAGCAGTACTTC
CDR3aa: CASSLGAGAHEQYF

j_gene: TRBJ1-5
v_gene: TRBV19
d_gene: NA
abundance: NA
CDR3nt: TGTGCCAGTAGTGTCAGGGGAGATCAGCCCCAGCATTTT
CDR3aa: CASSVRGDQPQHF

j_gene: TRBJ1-1
v_gene: TRBV7-2
d_gene: TRBD1
abundance: NA
CDR3nt: TGTGCCAGCAGCCGGACAGGGATGGGCACTGAAGCTTTCTTT
CDR3aa: CASSRTGMGTEAFF

j_gene: TRBJ2-5
v_gene: TRBV3-1/TRBV3-2
d_gene: TRBD2
abundance: NA
CDR3nt: TGTGCCAGCAGAGAGCCCAGCGGGAAAGAGACCCAGTACTTC
CDR3aa: CASREPSGKETQYF

j_gene: TRBJ2-3
v_gene: TRBV4-2
d_gene: TRBD1
abundance: NA
CDR3nt: TGTGCCAGCAGCCAAGATCGGCAGGGGGTGGCAGATACGCAGTATTTT
CDR3aa: CASSQDRQGVADTQYF

j_gene: TRBJ1-6
v_gene: TRBV18
d_gene: TRBD1
abundance: NA
CDR3nt: TGTGCCAGCTCCCAAGACAGGGAAGCGCCCCTCCACTTT
CDR3aa: CASSQDREAPLHF

j_gene: TRBJ2-2
v_gene: TRBV9
d_gene: TRBD2
abundance: NA
CDR3nt: TGTGCCAGCAGCGGTGGGACTAGTTCCCCCGGGGAGCTGTTTTTT
CDR3aa: CASSGGTSSPGELFF

j_gene: TRBJ1-1
v_gene: TRBV7-2
d_gene: NA
abundance: once
CDR3nt: TGTGCCAGCAGCATTCACAGTGTCGGCACTGAAGCTTTCTTT
CDR3aa: CASSIHSVGTEAFF

j_gene: TRBJ2-3
v_gene: TRBV3-1/TRBV3-2
d_gene: TRBD2
abundance: NA
CDR3nt: TGTGCCAGCAGCCAGGGGGGGGACCCCCTGTATTTT
CDR3aa: CASSQGGDPLYF

j_gene: TRBJ1-1
v_gene: TRBV19
d_gene: NA
abundance: NA
CDR3nt: TGTGCCAGTAGTCCGTCTACAGCAAACACTGAAGCTTTCTTT
CDR3aa: CASSPSTANTEAFF

j_gene: TRBJ1-2
v_gene: TRBV6-5
d_gene: NA
abundance: NA
CDR3nt: TGTGCCAGCAGTCCCGGGGAGGGGATAAACTATGGCTACACCTTC
CDR3aa: CASSPGEGINYGYTF

j_gene: TRBJ2-2
v_gene: TRBV11-3
d_gene: TRBD1
abundance: NA
CDR3nt: TGTGCCAGCAGCCCCCGGACAGGGGGCATCGGGGAGCTGTTTTTT
CDR3aa: CASSPRTGGIGELFF

j_gene: TRBJ2-1
v_gene: TRBV5-1
d_gene: TRBD2
abundance: NA
CDR3nt: TGCGCCAGCAGCCAGACGACTAGCGGGGGTGACAATGAGCAGTTCTTC
CDR3aa: CASSQTTSGGDNEQFF

j_gene: TRBJ2-7
v_gene: TRBV12-3/TRBV12-4
d_gene: NA
abundance: NA
CDR3nt: TGTGCCAGCAGCCAAACAGGACGTGGCGAGCAGTACTTC
CDR3aa: CASSQTGRGEQYF